Listed below are T cell receptor beta chains from one sample, sequenced in a study of T cells in localized non-small cell lung cancer. Sequencing used immunoSEQ multiplex PCR; TCRdb keeps in-frame clones, though not all of them. The table lists around 9,600 clones, just over 90% of them singletons, with 7.5% in the top ten. The sample here was peripheral blood, taken before any cancer treatment. The receptors here all came from a woman between 40 and 69 years old with stage I squamous cell lung carcinoma. CDR3s include the opening cysteine and the closing phenylalanine or tryptophan. A D gene is named only where the DNA matches it firmly. The size field is filled for only some rows; it gives once, few, many or a size class.

d_call,cdr3_length,j_call,v_call,clone_size,cdr3_nt,cdr3_aa
-,17,TRBJ2-1,TRBV2,-,TGTGCCAGCAGTGATCTGGCGGGGACGAGCTCCTACAATGAGCAGTTCTTC,CASSDLAGTSSYNEQFF
-,12,TRBJ1-5,TRBV30,-,TGTGCCTGGGCTTATAGCAATCAGCCCCAGCATTTT,CAWAYSNQPQHF
-,16,TRBJ1-2,TRBV11-2,-,TGTGCCAGCAGCCCTGCATTGTTGCAGGGCGGGTCGGGCTACACCTTC,CASSPALLQGGSGYTF
-,19,TRBJ1-1,TRBV4-1,once,TGCGCCAGCAGCCAAAGCGTCCAGGGAAGGCTCCCGGGGGGCACTGAAGCTTTCTTT,CASSQSVQGRLPGGTEAFF
-,11,TRBJ1-5,TRBV7-9,few,TGTGCCAGCGGGGTTAATCAGCCCCAGCATTTT,CASGVNQPQHF
-,17,TRBJ1-4,TRBV7-3,-,TGTGCCAGCAGCCTCTCATCGGGGGGCGATGTTAATGAAAAACTGTTTTTT,CASSLSSGGDVNEKLFF
-,17,TRBJ1-2,TRBV30,-,TGTGCCTGGAGTGTACCCGTAGGAGGGGGGGTTTCCTATGGCTACACCTTC,CAWSVPVGGGVSYGYTF
-,16,TRBJ2-1,TRBV7-6,-,TGTGCCAGCAGCCCTCGGACCGTGTTCTCCTACAATGAGCAGTTCTTC,CASSPRTVFSYNEQFF
-,14,TRBJ1-6,TRBV5-1,-,TGCGCCAGCAGCCCGACAGGACCTAATTCACCCCTCCACTTT,CASSPTGPNSPLHF
-,15,TRBJ2-5,TRBV7-2,-,TGTGCCAGCAGCGAACTACCCCCCAGCCTAGAGACCCAGTACTTC,CASSELPPSLETQYF
-,15,TRBJ1-4,TRBV7-6,-,TGTGCCAGCAGTCCCATCGCGGGAGAGGGGGAAAAACTGTTTTTT,CASSPIAGEGEKLFF
TRBD1,16,TRBJ2-3,TRBV9,-,TGTGCCAGCAGCGTTGAACCGGGACAGGGAACAGATACGCAGTATTTT,CASSVEPGQGTDTQYF
-,13,TRBJ2-5,TRBV5-1,-,TGCGCCAGCAGCCCCGGGTCGCAAGAGACCCAGTACTTC,CASSPGSQETQYF
-,15,TRBJ2-2,TRBV11-2,-,TGTGCCAGCAGCTTACGCGGGGCCGACACCGGGGAGCTGTTTTTT,CASSLRGADTGELFF
TRBD1,14,TRBJ1-4,TRBV7-2,-,TGTGCCAGCAGCCAGGACAGGGGGCGGGAAAAACTGTTTTTT,CASSQDRGREKLFF
-,13,TRBJ1-1,TRBV29-1,few,TGCAGCGTGTGCTTTCAGTTGCGCACTGAAGCTTTCTTT,CSVCFQLRTEAFF
-,11,TRBJ2-1,TRBV2,-,TGTGCCAGCAGGGCCTACAATGAGCAGTTCTTC,CASRAYNEQFF
TRBD2,15,TRBJ2-7,TRBV9,once,TGTGCCAGCAGCGTATCTAGCGGCAGCTCCTACGAGCAGTACTTC,CASSVSSGSSYEQYF
TRBD1,14,TRBJ1-2,TRBV7-2,-,TGTGCCAGCATCCCATTGACAGGGACCTATGGCTACACCTTC,CASIPLTGTYGYTF
TRBD1,16,TRBJ1-2,TRBV5-5,once,TGTGCCAGCAGCTCAACACCGGGACAGCGCAGCTATGGCTACACCTTC,CASSSTPGQRSYGYTF
-,15,TRBJ1-3,TRBV11-3,-,TGTGCCAGCAGCTATGGACTCAGCTCTGGAAACACCATATATTTT,CASSYGLSSGNTIYF
-,13,TRBJ1-2,TRBV2,-,TGTGCCAGCTGGGGCGGGGCCGTTAATGGCTACACCTTC,CASWGGAVNGYTF
-,14,TRBJ1-5,TRBV19,once,TGTGCCAGTAGCGCCCAAGGGGGGGATCAGCCCCAGCATTTT,CASSAQGGDQPQHF
-,13,TRBJ2-2,TRBV9,-,TGTGCCAGCAGCGGGACAGTCCACGGGGAGCTGTTTTTT,CASSGTVHGELFF
-,18,TRBJ2-7,TRBV4-1,-,TGCGCCAGCAGCCAAGTCACCCTGGGACTTTCGCGGACCTACGAGCAGTACTTC,CASSQVTLGLSRTYEQYF
-,18,TRBJ2-6,TRBV7-2,-,TGTGCCAGCAGCTTAGTTTCCCTATACGTCTCTGGGGCCAACGTCCTGACTTTC,CASSLVSLYVSGANVLTF
TRBD1,16,TRBJ1-2,TRBV7-8,once,TGTGCCAGCAGCCGAATCCGGGACAGGAGTTCCTATGGCTACACCTTC,CASSRIRDRSSYGYTF
-,13,TRBJ1-1,TRBV25-1,-,TGTGCCAGCAGTGACCGCCGGGACACTGAAGCTTTCTTT,CASSDRRDTEAFF
-,15,TRBJ2-2,TRBV15,-,TGTGCCACCAGCACATCGGGCCGGGGGCTACGGGAGCTGTTTTTT,CATSTSGRGLRELFF
-,16,TRBJ1-3,TRBV6-1,-,TGTGCCAGCAGTGAATTTACTTCGGGGACTGGAAACACCATATATTTT,CASSEFTSGTGNTIYF